This T cell receptor beta chain was observed in a study of CD8+ T cells in alopecia areata. Background on the study: Tofacitinib administration to treated patients was oral, at 5 to 10 mg twice daily. Broader study findings: For lesional scalp, especially alopecia totalis/universalis, clonality was higher than in normal scalp. Scalp samples also contribute reads from the resident alphabeta T cells found in normal skin.

RNA, once extracted, was reverse transcribed into cDNA for use as the sequencing template. Some clones are missing from TCRdb's copy, which holds only in-frame ones; the method was immunoSEQ multiplex PCR. The repertoire has 150,000 or so clones, under 60% of them found once; the top ten carry 15% to 20%. Peripheral blood and lesional scalp punch biopsies were taken from alopecia areata patients. Note on this clone: Antigen: not known.

The source of this sequence is a human donor with alopecia areata. The sequencing here drew on CD8+ T cells sorted from blood, taken at week 0.

CDR3 nucleotide sequence: TGTGCCAGCAGTAGTTTTCCGAAACGGCCGGGAGGCTACACCTTC. It specifies CASSSFPKRPGGYTF. The gene calls are TRBV27 and TRBJ1-2, with D hard to call. Germline lookup yields CDR1 MNHEY and CDR2 SMNVEV (reference sequence). CDR3 length equals 15 residues. Trimming left V 5 bases short and J 8 bases short, with 21 bases between.